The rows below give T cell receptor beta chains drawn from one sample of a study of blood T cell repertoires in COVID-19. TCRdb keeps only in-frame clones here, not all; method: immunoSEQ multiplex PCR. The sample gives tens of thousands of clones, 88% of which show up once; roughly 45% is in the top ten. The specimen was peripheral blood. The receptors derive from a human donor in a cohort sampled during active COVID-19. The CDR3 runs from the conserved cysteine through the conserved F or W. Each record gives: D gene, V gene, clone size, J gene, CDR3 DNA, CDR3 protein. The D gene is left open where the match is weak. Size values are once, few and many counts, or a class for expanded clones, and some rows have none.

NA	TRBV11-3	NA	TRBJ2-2	TGTGCCAGCAGCTTGATGTCAGGGGCCTCGGCCGGGGAGCTGTTTTTT	CASSLMSGASAGELFF
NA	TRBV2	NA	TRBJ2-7	TGTGCCAGCAGTGAAGGGGCACCCTCCTACGAGCAGTACTTC	CASSEGAPSYEQYF
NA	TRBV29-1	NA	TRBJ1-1	TGCACCACATACAGGGTGGACACTGAAGCTTTCTTT	CTTYRVDTEAFF
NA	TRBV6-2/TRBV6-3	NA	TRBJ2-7	TGTGCCAGCAGTAACACAGGAGACGAGCAGTACTTC	CASSNTGDEQYF
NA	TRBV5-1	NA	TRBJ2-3	TGCGCCAGCAGCTTGCAGGAATCGAGGGTAGATACGCAGTATTTT	CASSLQESRVDTQYF
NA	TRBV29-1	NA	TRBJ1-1	TGCAGCGTCAGGGGTGGGGGGGCGAACACTGAAGCTTTCTTT	CSVRGGGANTEAFF
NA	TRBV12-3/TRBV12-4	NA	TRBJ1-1	TGTGCCAGCAGTTTAGGTAAGACAGTGGAAGCTTTCTTT	CASSLGKTVEAFF
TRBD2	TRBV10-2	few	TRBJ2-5	TGCGCCAGCAGTGGACTAGCGAATCAAGAGACCCAGTACTTC	CASSGLANQETQYF
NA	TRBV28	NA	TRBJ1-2	NA	CASSTSGGLTMGYTF
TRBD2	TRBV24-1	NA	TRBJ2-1	TGTGCCACCCAAAGCGGGGTCGGGAACAATGAGCAGTTCTTC	CATQSGVGNNEQFF
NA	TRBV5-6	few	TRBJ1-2	TGTGCCAGCAGCTTGGACAGGGCGTTTAACTATGGCTACACCTTC	CASSLDRAFNYGYTF
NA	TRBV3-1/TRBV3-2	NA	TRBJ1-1	TGTGTCGTACAGACCCGGGGGGACACTGAAGCTTTCTTT	CVVQTRGDTEAFF
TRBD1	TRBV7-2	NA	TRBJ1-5	TGTGCCAGCAGCCGGACAGGAATCAGTCAGCCCCAGCATTTT	CASSRTGISQPQHF
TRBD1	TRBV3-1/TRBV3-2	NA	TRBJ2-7	TGTGCCAGCAGCCATGACATCGGGACAGGATTGTACGAGCAGTACTTC	CASSHDIGTGLYEQYF
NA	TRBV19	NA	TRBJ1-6	TGTGCCAGTAGCAACGGGACACCCCGGGGCTCACCCCTCCACTTT	CASSNGTPRGSPLHF
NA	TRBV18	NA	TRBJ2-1	TGTGCCAGCTCACCAATAAATGAGCAGTTCTTC	CASSPINEQFF
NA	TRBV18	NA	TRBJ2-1	TGTGCCAGCTCACCCCTCCTGGGAGACAATGAGCAGTTCTTC	CASSPLLGDNEQFF
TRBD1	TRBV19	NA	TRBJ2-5	TGTGCCAGTAGTACAGGGACAGGTCGGGAGACCCAGTACTTC	CASSTGTGRETQYF
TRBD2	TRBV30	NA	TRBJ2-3	TGTGCCTGGAGTGTGATTAGCGGGGGGGCCGATACGCAGTATTTT	CAWSVISGGADTQYF
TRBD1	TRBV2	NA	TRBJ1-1	TGTGCCAGCGCCGGACCACAGGGGGGCCCACCTGAAGCTTTCTTT	CASAGPQGGPPEAFF
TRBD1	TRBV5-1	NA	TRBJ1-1	TGCGCCAGCACCCAACAGGGGGTCAACACTGAAGCTTTCTTT	CASTQQGVNTEAFF
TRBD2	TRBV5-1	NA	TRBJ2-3	TGCGCCAGCAGCTTGGGACTAGCGATTGGCACAGATACGCAGTATTTT	CASSLGLAIGTDTQYF